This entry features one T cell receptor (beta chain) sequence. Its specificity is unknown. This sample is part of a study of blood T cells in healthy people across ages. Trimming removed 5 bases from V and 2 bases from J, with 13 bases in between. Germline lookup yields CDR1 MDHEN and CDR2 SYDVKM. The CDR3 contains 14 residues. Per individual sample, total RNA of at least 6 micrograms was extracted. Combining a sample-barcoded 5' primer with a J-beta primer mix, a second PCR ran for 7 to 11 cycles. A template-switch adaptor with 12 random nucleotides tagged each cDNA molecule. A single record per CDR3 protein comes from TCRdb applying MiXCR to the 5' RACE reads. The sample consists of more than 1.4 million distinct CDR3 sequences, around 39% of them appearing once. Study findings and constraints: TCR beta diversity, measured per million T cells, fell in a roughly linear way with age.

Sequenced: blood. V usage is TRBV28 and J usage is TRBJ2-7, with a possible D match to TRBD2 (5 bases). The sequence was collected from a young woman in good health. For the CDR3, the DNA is TGTGCCAGCAGTGCCGGGAACGTTGCCTACGAGCAGTACTTC. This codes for CASSAGNVAYEQYF.